The next 8 T cell receptor beta chains were all read from a single sample in a study of cytomegalovirus exposure and HLA in healthy donors. Primers: 60 Vbeta forward and 13 Jbeta reverse. Produced via immunoSEQ multiplex PCR; TCRdb's table is partial and in-frame only. The sample has under 200,000 clones, approximately 80% seen once. Material for sequencing was PBMCs. The receptors were sampled from a woman between 50 and 59 years old in good health and CMV-seronegative.

This chain uses TRBV7-8 with TRBJ1-1, with D unclear. Germline-derived CDR1 and CDR2 are SGHVS and FQNEAQ. The V end was cut by 2 bases, the J end by 4 bases, with 14 bases between. This CDR3 region has 15 residues. DNA of the CDR3: TGTGCCAGCAGCTTATTAGTCCGAGGTGGCACTGAAGCTTTCTTT. It is translated as CASSLLVRGGTEAFF.

This chain links TRBV28 with TRBJ2-3; 8 nucleotides align to TRBD1. Germline CDR1 reads MDHEN; CDR2 reads SYDVKM. This CDR3 has 16 residues. With V trimmed by 5 bases and J by 0 bases, 7 bases remained unmatched. The CDR3 region has the DNA TGTGCCAGCAGTCGTGGGACAGGCGCTAGCACAGATACGCAGTATTTT. It encodes CASSRGTGASTDTQYF.

This chain joins TRBV7-2 and TRBJ1-2, with a possible D match to TRBD1 (5 bases). Germline values: CDR1 SGHTA, CDR2 FQGNSA. The CDR3 is 14 amino acids. Trimming stripped 5 bases from V and 4 bases from J, with 14 bases between. This chain's CDR3 is CASSPPGLFYGYTF. The CDR3 nucleotides read TGTGCCAGCAGCCCACCGGGACTATTCTATGGCTACACCTTC.

This sequence joins TRBV7-3 and TRBJ2-2; TRBD2 matches 9 bases. Germline CDR1 SGHTA, CDR2 FQGTGA. The V segment lost 3 bases and the J segment 4 bases; nucleotides outside the gene matches: 3. The CDR3 has 15 amino acids. CDR3 amino acids: CASSFRAGGTGELFF. The CDR3 nucleotides are TGTGCCAGCAGCTTTCGAGCGGGGGGCACCGGGGAGCTGTTTTTT.

V and J are TRBV7-8 and TRBJ2-6; the match to TRBD1 covers 7 bases. CDR1 is SGHVS, CDR2 FQNEAQ, per germline. V shed 5 bases, J shed 0 bases, and the junction held 10 bases outside the gene matches. This CDR3 is built from 18 residues. The CDR3 DNA reads TGTGCCAGCAGCCTCCGGGACAGAAACCCCTCTGGGGCCAACGTCCTGACTTTC. It translates to CASSLRDRNPSGANVLTF.

This chain connects TRBV9 to TRBJ2-7, with 7 nucleotides matching TRBD1. After removal of 4 bases from V and 5 bases from J, the junction contained 9 bases not matched to a gene. CDR3 length: 14 amino acids. The V gene's germline CDR1 is SGDLS and CDR2 YYNGEE. The CDR3, as DNA: TGTGCCAGCAGCTCCGGGACAGTCTACGACGAGCAGTACTTC. It yields the protein CASSSGTVYDEQYF.

This chain connects TRBV5-8 to TRBJ2-1; 13 bases map to TRBD2. The ends lost 4 bases at V and 8 bases at J; junction bases unmatched: 6. The CDR3 is made up of 15 amino acids. Germline V lookup: CDR1 SGHTS, CDR2 YDEGEE. The CDR3 sequence: CASSLRTSGSYEQFF. The DNA of the CDR3 is TGTGCCAGCAGCCTAAGGACTAGCGGGAGTTATGAGCAGTTCTTC.

This chain uses TRBV19 with TRBJ2-7; 7 positions agree with TRBD1. This CDR3 is 14 amino acids long. Trimming at V came to 2 bases and at J to 2 bases, leaving 3 bases not matched to a gene. Germline assignment: CDR1 LNHDA and CDR2 SQIVND (reference sequence). CDR3 DNA: TGTGCCAGTAGTATATTCAGGGGGACCTACGAGCAGTACTTC. Translated, it gives CASSIFRGTYEQYF.